The 15 T cell receptor beta chains below all came from one sample that was sequenced in a study of CD8+CD57+ T cells in acquired aplastic anemia. Template material for TCR beta VDJ and CDR3 profiling consisted of genomic DNA. TCRdb analysed the reads with MiXCR anew, one entry per CDR3 protein. The data show about 240,000 distinct CDR3 sequences, with around 43% seen just once and roughly 8% held by the top ten. The authors sequenced patients whose flow cytometry had shown CD8+CD57+ cell expansion. Sequenced material: sorted CD4+, CD8+, or CD8+CD57+ T cells (not recorded which) from PBMCs. These receptors originate from a human donor with aplastic anemia.

A remark on this clonotype: Because it lacks the conserved phenylalanine or tryptophan at the end, this CDR3 is likely a read error. No DNA is shown, since the ends of the CDR3 on it are uncertain; the CDR3 is the one TCRdb lists. The gene calls are TRBV29-1 and TRBJ1-2. The CDR3 region is 8 residues in length, termini included. Per the germline V gene, CDR1 is SQVTM and CDR2 is ANQGSEA. The chain's CDR3 is CSVGGLAG.

As regards this clonotype: A much larger clone lies one base from this, so it may be a read error. The chain carries TRBV12-3 or TRBV12-4 and TRBJ2-3, with D uncertain. This CDR3 comprises 15 residues. Trimming cost V 3 bases and J 0 bases, with 10 bases left between them. CDR3 region: CASSLWEQSTDTQYF. The CDR3, as DNA: TGTGCCAGCAGTTTGTGGGAACAGAGCACAGATACGCAGTATTTT.

The table lists this clonotype with many counts. The chain joins TRBV12-3 or TRBV12-4 to TRBJ1-1; the D is unclear. The CDR3 loop spans 16 amino acids. Deletions cut 2 bases from V and 3 bases from J, with 16 bases between. CDR3 sequence (DNA): TGTGCCAGCAGTTTAAGGAGGGTTTTATCGGACACTGAAGCTTTCTTT. It specifies CASSLRRVLSDTEAFF.

At least ten counts were recorded for this clonotype. The V and J genes are TRBV7-8 and TRBJ2-2, with 8 bases lining up with TRBD2. The CDR3 is made up of 19 amino acids. The J segment lost 0 bases and the V segment lost 5 bases, leaving 14 bases of the junction unmatched. The germline gives CDR1 SGHVS, CDR2 FQNEAQ. The CDR3 nucleotides read TGTGCCAGCAGCCATTACGGACACGGGGGGGACTCGAACACCGGGGAGCTGTTTTTT. It specifies CASSHYGHGGDSNTGELFF.

The genes are TRBV3-1 and TRBJ1-3; no definite D call. Germline V lookup: CDR1 LGHDT, CDR2 YNNKEL (reference sequence). The length of the CDR3 is 13 residues. Deletions cut 4 bases from V and 0 bases from J, with 4 bases between. CDR3 residues: CASSLHSGNTIYF. The CDR3 DNA is TGTGCCAGCAGCCTGCACTCTGGAAACACCATATATTTT.

The chain employs TRBV2 and TRBJ1-2; D is possibly TRBD1 (5 bases). The V end was cut by 7 bases, the J end by 3 bases, with 12 bases between. The CDR3 has 13 residues. Germline V gene sequence: CDR1 SNHLY, CDR2 FYNNEI. For the CDR3, the DNA is TGTGCCAGCATGAGGGGTCGGGACTATGGCTACACCTTC. This gives the protein CASMRGRDYGYTF.

V and J are TRBV5-1 and TRBJ1-3, with D hard to call. The germline V and J ends were trimmed by 7 bases and 0 bases, with 8 bases remaining between them. The CDR3 length is 13 residues. The V gene's germline CDR1 is SGHRS and CDR2 YFSETQ. The CDR3 region is CASQESSGNTIYF. The CDR3 region has the DNA TGCGCCAGCCAGGAGAGCTCTGGAAACACCATATATTTT.

This clonotype appeared many times. The V gene is TRBV7-9, the J gene TRBJ1-1; TRBD1 might be the D (6 bases). V lost 5 bases, J lost 9 bases, and 19 bases lay in between. Germline V lookup: CDR1 SEHNR, CDR2 FQNEAQ (reference sequence). This CDR3 comprises 14 residues. CDR3 nucleotide sequence: TGTGCCAGCAGCGCGACGACAGGCCCCCCACAAGCTTTCTTT. Translation gives CASSATTGPPQAFF. Full variable domain (outside the CDR3, taken from reference TRBV7-9 and TRBJ1-1): DTGVSQNPRHKITKRGQNVTFRCDPISEHNRLYWYRQTLGQGPEFLTYFQNEAQLEKSRLLSDRFSAERPKGSFSTLEIQRTEQGDSAMYLCASSATTGPPQAFFGQGTRLTVV.

The chain links TRBV6-5 to TRBJ1-5; TRBD1 aligns across 8 bases. Germline V gives CDR1 MNHEY, CDR2 SVGAGI. V lost 4 bases to trimming and J lost 2 bases; unmatched junction nucleotides: 1. This CDR3 region has 14 residues. This CDR3 reads CASSWGQGNQPQHF. In DNA, the CDR3 is TGTGCCAGCAGTTGGGGACAGGGCAATCAGCCCCAGCATTTT.

For this clonotype: A read error may be the cause here, since a much bigger clone is one base away. This rearrangement joins TRBV12-3 or TRBV12-4 to TRBJ2-3, with D perhaps TRBD1 (6 bases). The CDR3 is 10 residues long. CDR3 nucleotides: TGTGCCAGCAGGGGGGCTCGGCAGTGTTTT. This translates into CASRGARQCF.

The chain joins TRBV5-1 to TRBJ1-5, with a tentative D call TRBD1 (5 bases). Trimming took 4 bases from V and 13 from J, leaving 42 bases between them. The CDR3 has 21 residues. Germline V gene lookup returns CDR1 SGHRS and CDR2 YFSETQ. The CDR3 loop is CASSQRGEATPPCRELLAQHF. CDR3 in DNA: TGCGCCAGCAGCCAGAGAGGGGAGGCTACACCTCCCTGTCGTGAACTACTGGCACAGCATTTT.

This clonotype was seen many times. The V gene is TRBV6-1, the J gene TRBJ1-5; D is unresolved. With 2 bases removed from V and 7 bases from J, the gap between germline ends came to 12 bases. Germline values: CDR1 MNHNS, CDR2 SASEGT. The CDR3 runs 14 residues. The CDR3 nucleotides are TGTGCCAGCAGTGAATTAAACCGCTGGCAGCCCCAGCATTTT. Amino acids: CASSELNRWQPQHF.

This clonotype was seen ten or more times. The chain links TRBV7-3 to TRBJ2-3; possibly TRBD1 for D (6 bases). The CDR3 length is 14 residues. Between the trimmed V and J ends, which lost 6 bases and 0 bases, there was a span of 10 bases. Germline V gene lookup returns CDR1 SGHTA and CDR2 FQGTGA. The CDR3: CASRGGASTDTQYF. In DNA form, the CDR3 reads TGTGCCAGCAGAGGGGGTGCCAGCACAGATACGCAGTATTTT. Full variable domain (remainder filled in from reference TRBV7-3 and TRBJ2-3): GAGVSQTPSNKVTEKGKYVELRCDPISGHTALYWYRQSLGQGPEFLIYFQGTGAADDSGLPNDRFFAVRPEGSVSTLKIQRTERGDSAVYLCASRGGASTDTQYFGPGTRLTVL.

This clonotype came up many times. CDR3 coding DNA: TGCGCCAGCAGCCAAGCCTCAGGGGTCGTTAATTCACCCCTCCACTTT. Its translation: CASSQASGVVNSPLHF. The chain joins TRBV4-1 to TRBJ1-6; D possibly corresponds to TRBD1 (6 bases). The V and J ends lost 1 base and 6 bases respectively, with 13 bases between them. Per germline, CDR1 MGHRA and CDR2 YSYEKL. The CDR3 runs 16 residues.

This clonotype has only one observation. A much more abundant neighbour one base away suggests this may be a read error. Here the CDR3 reads CAISQDRSLNTEAFF. CDR3 DNA sequence: TGTGCCATCAGCCAAGACAGGTCCTTGAACACTGAAGCTTTCTTT. The V gene is TRBV10-3, the J gene TRBJ1-1, with D perhaps TRBD1 (6 bases). The CDR3 spans 15 residues. The V gene's germline CDR1 is ENHRY and CDR2 SYGVKD. Between the trimmed V and J ends, which lost 6 bases and 0 bases, there was a span of 14 bases.